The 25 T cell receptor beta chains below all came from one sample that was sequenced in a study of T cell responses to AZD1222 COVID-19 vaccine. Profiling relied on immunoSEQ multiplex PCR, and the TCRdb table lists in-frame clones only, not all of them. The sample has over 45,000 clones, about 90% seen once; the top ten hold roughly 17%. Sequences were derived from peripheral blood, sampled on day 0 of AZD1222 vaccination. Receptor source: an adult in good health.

The CDR3 DNA reads TGTGCCAGCAGCCCCCGGGACGCGAACACCGGGGAGCTGTTTTTT. Translated: CASSPRDANTGELFF. The chain links TRBV11-1 to TRBJ2-2; TRBD1 or TRBD2 may be the D gene (5 bases each). V lost 5 bases and J lost 0, with 10 bases in between. CDR1 and CDR2 from the germline V gene are SGHAT and FQDESV (reference sequence). The CDR3 has 15 residues.

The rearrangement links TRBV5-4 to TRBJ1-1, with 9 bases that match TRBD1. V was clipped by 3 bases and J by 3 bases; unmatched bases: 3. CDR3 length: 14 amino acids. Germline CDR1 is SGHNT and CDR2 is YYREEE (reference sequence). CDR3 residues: CASSWGDRDTEAFF. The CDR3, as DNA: TGTGCCAGCAGCTGGGGGGACAGGGACACTGAAGCTTTCTTT.

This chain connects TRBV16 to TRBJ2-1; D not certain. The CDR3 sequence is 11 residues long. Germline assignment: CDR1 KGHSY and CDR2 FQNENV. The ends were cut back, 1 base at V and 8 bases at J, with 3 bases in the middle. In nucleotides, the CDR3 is TGTGCCAGCAGCCAATTTCATGAGCAGTTCTTC. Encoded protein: CASSQFHEQFF.

CDR3 sequence: CASSREAATNEKLFF. CDR3 DNA: TGTGCCAGTAGTAGAGAGGCAGCAACTAATGAAAAACTGTTTTTT. The chain carries TRBV19 and TRBJ1-4, with D unresolved. V gave up 4 bases and J gave up 0 bases, with 9 bases separating them. CDR1 and CDR2 (germline): LNHDA, SQIVND (reference sequence). The CDR3 extends over 15 amino acids.

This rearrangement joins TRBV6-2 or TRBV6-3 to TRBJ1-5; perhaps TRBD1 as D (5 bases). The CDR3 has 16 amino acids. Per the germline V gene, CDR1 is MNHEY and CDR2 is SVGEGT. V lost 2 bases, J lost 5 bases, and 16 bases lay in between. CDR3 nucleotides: TGTGCCAGCAGTTACACTCAGAGCAGGGTGGATCAGCCCCAGCATTTT. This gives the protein CASSYTQSRVDQPQHF.

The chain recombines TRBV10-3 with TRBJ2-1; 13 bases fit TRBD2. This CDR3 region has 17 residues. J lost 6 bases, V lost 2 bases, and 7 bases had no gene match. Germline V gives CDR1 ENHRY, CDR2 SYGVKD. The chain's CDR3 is CAISERGWTSGSNEQFF. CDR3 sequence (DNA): TGTGCCATCAGTGAGAGGGGATGGACTAGCGGGAGCAATGAGCAGTTCTTC.

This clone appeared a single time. The CDR3 DNA is TGTGCCAGCAGTTTTTCTAGCTCTCGAAATCCCTACGAGCAGTACTTC. Amino acids: CASSFSSSRNPYEQYF. The chain recombines TRBV28 with TRBJ2-7, with a possible D match to TRBD2 (5 bases). The CDR3 has 16 residues. Germline V gene data show CDR1 as MDHEN and CDR2 as SYDVKM. Trimming took off 3 bases at V and 2 bases at J, with 17 bases between the two ends.

Here the CDR3 reads CASSRLLNSPLHF. The DNA for the CDR3 is TGTGCCAGCAGCCGACTTCTGAATTCACCCCTCCACTTT. The chain links TRBV6-4 to TRBJ1-6, with D uncertain. This CDR3 contains 13 residues. V was pared by 6 bases and J by 7 bases, with 10 bases between. In germline, CDR1 is MRHNA, CDR2 SNTAGT.

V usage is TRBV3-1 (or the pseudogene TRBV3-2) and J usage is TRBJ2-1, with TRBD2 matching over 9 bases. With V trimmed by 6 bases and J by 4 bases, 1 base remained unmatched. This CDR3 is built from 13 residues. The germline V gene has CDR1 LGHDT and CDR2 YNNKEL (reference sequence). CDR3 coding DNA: TGTGCCAGCAGGACTAGCGGATACAATGAGCAGTTCTTC. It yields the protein CASRTSGYNEQFF.

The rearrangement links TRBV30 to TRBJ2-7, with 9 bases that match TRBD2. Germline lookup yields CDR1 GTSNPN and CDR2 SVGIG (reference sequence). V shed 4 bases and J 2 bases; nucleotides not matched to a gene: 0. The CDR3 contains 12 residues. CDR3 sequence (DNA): TGTGCCTGGACTAGCGGGACCTACGAGCAGTACTTC. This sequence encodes CAWTSGTYEQYF.

CDR3 amino acids: CASSLESREIYGYTF. Written as DNA, the CDR3 is TGTGCCAGCAGCTTAGAGTCGCGGGAGATCTATGGCTACACCTTC. This chain links TRBV7-9 with TRBJ1-2, with D uncertain. The CDR3 covers 15 residues. Germline-derived CDR1 and CDR2 are SEHNR and FQNEAQ (reference sequence). Trimming shortened V by 1 base and J by 4 bases, and 13 bases separated the two germline ends.

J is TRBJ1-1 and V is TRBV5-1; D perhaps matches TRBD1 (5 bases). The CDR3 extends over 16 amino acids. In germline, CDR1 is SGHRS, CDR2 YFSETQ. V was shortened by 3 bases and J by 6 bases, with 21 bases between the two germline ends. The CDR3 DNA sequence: TGCGCCAGCAGCTCGTACACTGATCTTCAGGGCTCTGAAGCTTTCTTT. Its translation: CASSSYTDLQGSEAFF.

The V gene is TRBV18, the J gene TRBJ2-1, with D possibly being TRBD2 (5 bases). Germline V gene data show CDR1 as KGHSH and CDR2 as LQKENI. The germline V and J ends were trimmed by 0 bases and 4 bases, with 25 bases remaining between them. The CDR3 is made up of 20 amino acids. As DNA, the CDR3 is TGTGCCAGCTCACCACCGGCACCGGGATCACCCGCCCGCAGATACAATGAGCAGTTCTTC. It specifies CASSPPAPGSPARRYNEQFF. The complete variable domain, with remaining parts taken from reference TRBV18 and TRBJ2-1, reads NAGVMQNPRHLVRRRGQEARLRCSPMKGHSHVYWYRQLPEEGLKFMVYLQKENIIDESGMPKERFSAEFPKEGPSILRIQQVVRGDSAAYFCASSPPAPGSPARRYNEQFFGPGTRLTVL.

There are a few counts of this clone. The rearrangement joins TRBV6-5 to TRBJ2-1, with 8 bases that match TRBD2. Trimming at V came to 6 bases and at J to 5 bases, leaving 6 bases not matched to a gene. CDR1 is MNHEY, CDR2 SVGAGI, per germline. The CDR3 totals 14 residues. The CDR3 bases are TGTGCCAGCAGGGGTAGCGGGGCTAACAATGAGCAGTTCTTC. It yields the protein CASRGSGANNEQFF.

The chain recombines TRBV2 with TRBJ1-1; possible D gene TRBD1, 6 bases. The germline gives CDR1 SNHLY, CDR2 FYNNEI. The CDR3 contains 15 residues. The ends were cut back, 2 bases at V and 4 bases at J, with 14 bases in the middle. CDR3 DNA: TGTGCCAGCAGTGAACGGGGTCAGGGGCTCACTGAAGCTTTCTTT. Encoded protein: CASSERGQGLTEAFF.

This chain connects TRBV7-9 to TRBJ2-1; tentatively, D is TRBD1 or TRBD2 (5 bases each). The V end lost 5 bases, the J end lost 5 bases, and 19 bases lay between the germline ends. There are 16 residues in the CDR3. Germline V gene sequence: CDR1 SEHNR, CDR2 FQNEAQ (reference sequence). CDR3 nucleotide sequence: TGTGCCAGCAGCATTAAAGGTGGGGGAGTGGACAATGAGCAGTTCTTC. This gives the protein CASSIKGGGVDNEQFF.

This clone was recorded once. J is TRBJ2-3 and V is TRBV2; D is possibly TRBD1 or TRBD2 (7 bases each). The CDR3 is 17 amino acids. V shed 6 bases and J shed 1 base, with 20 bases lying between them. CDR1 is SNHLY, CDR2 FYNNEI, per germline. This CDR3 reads CASSRIGAGGGTDTQYF. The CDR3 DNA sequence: TGTGCCAGCAGCCGCATTGGGGCAGGGGGGGGCACAGATACGCAGTATTTT.

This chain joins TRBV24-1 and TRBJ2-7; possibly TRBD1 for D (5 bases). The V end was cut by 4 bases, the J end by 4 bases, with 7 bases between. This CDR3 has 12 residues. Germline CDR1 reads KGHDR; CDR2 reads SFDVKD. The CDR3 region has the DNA TGTGCCACCAGTGACCAGGGTTACGAGCAGTACTTC. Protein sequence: CATSDQGYEQYF.

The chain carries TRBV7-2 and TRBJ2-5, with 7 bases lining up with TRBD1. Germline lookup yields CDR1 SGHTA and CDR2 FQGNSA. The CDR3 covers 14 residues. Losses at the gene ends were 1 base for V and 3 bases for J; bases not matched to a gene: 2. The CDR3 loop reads CASSLGGTEETQYF. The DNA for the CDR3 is TGTGCCAGCAGCTTAGGGGGGACAGAAGAGACCCAGTACTTC.

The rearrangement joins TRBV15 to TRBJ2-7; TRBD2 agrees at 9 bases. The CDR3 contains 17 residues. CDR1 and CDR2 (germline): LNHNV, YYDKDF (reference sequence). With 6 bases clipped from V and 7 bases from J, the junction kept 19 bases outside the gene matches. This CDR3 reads CATRTLQLAGPGREQYF. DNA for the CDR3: TGTGCCACCAGAACTCTCCAACTAGCGGGTCCCGGCAGGGAGCAGTACTTC.

The CDR3 loop is CASSQESPGNYGYTF. CDR3 sequence (DNA): TGCGCCAGCAGCCAAGAGTCGCCAGGAAACTATGGCTACACCTTC. The V call is TRBV4-3, the J call TRBJ1-2; D gene unclear. The germline V and J ends were trimmed by 0 bases and 2 bases, with 10 bases remaining between them. CDR1 and CDR2 from the germline V gene are LGHNA and YSLEER. The CDR3 consists of 15 residues.

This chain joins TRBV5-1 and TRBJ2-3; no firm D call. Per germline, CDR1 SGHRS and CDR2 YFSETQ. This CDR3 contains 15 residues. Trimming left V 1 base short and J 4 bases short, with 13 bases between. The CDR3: CASSLRGPNADTQYF. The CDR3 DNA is TGCGCCAGCAGCTTGCGCGGCCCTAACGCAGATACGCAGTATTTT.

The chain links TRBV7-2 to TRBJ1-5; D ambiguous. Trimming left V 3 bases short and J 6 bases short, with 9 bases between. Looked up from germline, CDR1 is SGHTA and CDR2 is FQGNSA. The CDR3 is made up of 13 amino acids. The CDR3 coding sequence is TGTGCCAGCAGCTTGCAACAGCGTCAGCCCCAGCATTTT. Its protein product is CASSLQQRQPQHF.

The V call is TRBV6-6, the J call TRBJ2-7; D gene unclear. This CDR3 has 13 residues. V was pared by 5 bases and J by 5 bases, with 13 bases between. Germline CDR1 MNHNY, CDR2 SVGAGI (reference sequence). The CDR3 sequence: CASSPMIKDEQYF. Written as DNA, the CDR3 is TGTGCCAGCAGTCCTATGATTAAGGACGAGCAGTACTTC.

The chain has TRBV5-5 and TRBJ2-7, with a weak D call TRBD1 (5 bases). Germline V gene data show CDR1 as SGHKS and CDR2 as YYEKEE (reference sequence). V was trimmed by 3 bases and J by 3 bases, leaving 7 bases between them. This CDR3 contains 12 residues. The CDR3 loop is CASSYRNYEQYF. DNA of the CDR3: TGTGCCAGCAGCTACAGGAACTACGAGCAGTACTTC. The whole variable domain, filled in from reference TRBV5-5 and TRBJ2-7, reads DAGVTQSPTHLIKTRGQQVTLRCSPISGHKSVSWYQQVLGQGPQFIFQYYEKEERGRGNFPDRFSARQFPNYSSELNVNALLLGDSALYLCASSYRNYEQYFGPGTRLTVT.